The 25 T cell receptor beta chains below come from one sample, sequenced in a study of response to subunit inactivated influenza vaccine. TCRdb passed the RT-PCR reads through MiXCR, listing each CDR3 protein once. The table has 500,000 to 650,000 distinct CDR3 sequences, around 8% seen once. Sequenced material: PBMCs from blood, taken around 25 months after vaccination. The receptors come from a man aged 50 to 69 who received an inactivated influenza vaccine.

This clonotype appeared a few times. The V call is TRBV20-1, the J call TRBJ2-3, with D possibly TRBD2 on 5 matching bases. Germline CDR1 reads DFQATT; CDR2 reads SNEGSKA (reference sequence). CDR3 size: 16 residues. V lost 2 bases and J 1 base, leaving 16 bases between the germline ends. This chain's CDR3 is CSARTGRAVGTDTQYF. The CDR3 DNA reads as TGCAGTGCTAGAACGGGAAGGGCCGTGGGCACAGATACGCAGTATTTT.

This clonotype was recorded at least ten times. The chain recombines TRBV5-1 with TRBJ2-7, with TRBD2 identical over 10 bases. CDR1 and CDR2 from the germline V gene are SGHRS and YFSETQ. This CDR3 region has 15 residues. V lost 0 bases to trimming and J lost 2 bases; unmatched junction nucleotides: 2. CDR3 in amino acids: CASSLASGGAYEQYF. Here the CDR3 DNA reads TGCGCCAGCAGCTTGGCTAGCGGGGGAGCCTACGAGCAGTACTTC.

This clonotype was observed a few times. The rearrangement links TRBV20-1 to TRBJ2-5, with D perhaps TRBD2 (6 bases). Germline V gives CDR1 DFQATT, CDR2 SNEGSKA (reference sequence). The CDR3 sequence is 15 residues long. The germline V and J ends were trimmed by 0 bases and 9 bases, with 20 bases remaining between them. The CDR3 DNA follows: TGCAGTGCTAGAGAGACTGTGGGGTCGTGGGACTCCCAGTACTTC. This codes for CSARETVGSWDSQYF.

The table lists this clonotype with a few counts. The CDR3 here is CATSDRLTDTQYF. CDR3 DNA sequence: TGTGCCACCAGTGACCGGCTAACAGATACGCAGTATTTT. J is TRBJ2-3 and V is TRBV24-1; D ambiguous. Trimming shortened V by 4 bases and J by 3 bases, and 7 bases separated the two germline ends. The V gene's germline CDR1 is KGHDR and CDR2 SFDVKD. The CDR3 runs to 13 residues.

A few counts support this clonotype. J is TRBJ1-1 and V is TRBV30, with unresolved D. The CDR3 is 13 amino acids. CDR1 GTSNPN and CDR2 SVGIG come from the germline V gene (reference sequence). The V end lost 5 bases, the J end lost 0 bases, and 10 bases lay between the germline ends. The CDR3 region has the DNA TGTGCCTGGGAAGCAGTTATGAACACTGAAGCTTTCTTT. Encoded protein: CAWEAVMNTEAFF.

The chain recombines TRBV6-1 with TRBJ2-2; D is tentatively TRBD1 or TRBD2 (5 bases each). Trimming shortened V by 6 bases and J by 5 bases, and 13 bases separated the two germline ends. The V gene's germline CDR1 is MNHNS and CDR2 SASEGT. The CDR3 consists of 14 residues. CDR3 in amino acids: CASRGLAETGELFF. Here the CDR3 DNA reads TGTGCCAGCAGGGGGCTAGCTGAGACCGGGGAGCTGTTTTTT.

The rearrangement joins TRBV3-1 to TRBJ2-3; the D gene is possibly TRBD1 (6 bases). CDR1 is LGHDT, CDR2 YNNKEL, per germline (reference sequence). V lost 1 base and J lost 6, with 20 bases in between. The CDR3 has 17 amino acids. The CDR3 DNA follows: TGTGCCAGCAGCCAAGTTCAGGGGCCACCGTCCGCGGATACGCAGTATTTT. It specifies CASSQVQGPPSADTQYF.

In its sample, this clonotype was seen many times. The rearrangement links TRBV7-8 to TRBJ2-7; weak D call: TRBD1 (6 bases). From germline, CDR1 is SGHVS and CDR2 FQNEAQ. This CDR3 comprises 14 residues. Trimming took off 4 bases at V and 2 bases at J, with 12 bases between the two ends. The CDR3: CASSSGQRPYEQYF. For the CDR3, the DNA is TGTGCCAGCAGCTCAGGACAGCGGCCCTACGAGCAGTACTTC. The entire variable domain, with the rest obtained from reference TRBV7-8 and TRBJ2-7, is as follows: GAGVSQSPRYKVAKRGQDVALRCDPISGHVSLFWYQQALGQGPEFLTYFQNEAQLDKSGLPSDRFFAERPEGSVSTLKIQRTQQEDSAVYLCASSSGQRPYEQYFGPGTRLTVT.

The genes are TRBV5-1 and TRBJ1-1, with D possibly TRBD1 on 5 matching bases. The CDR3 has 14 residues. Germline V CDR1 and CDR2: SGHRS, YFSETQ. Trimming removed 3 bases at V and 1 base at J, with 10 bases between. The CDR3 is CASSWGESNTEAFF. CDR3 bases: TGCGCCAGCAGCTGGGGCGAATCGAACACTGAAGCTTTCTTT.

This clonotype has ten or more counts. The genes are TRBV20-1 and TRBJ2-7; 11 nucleotides line up with TRBD1. Germline V gene data show CDR1 as DFQATT and CDR2 as SNEGSKA (reference sequence). The J segment lost 3 bases and the V segment lost 5 bases, leaving 9 bases of the junction unmatched. This CDR3 is 15 amino acids long. The CDR3 region is CSAEIRDRGYYEQYF. The CDR3 DNA follows: TGCAGTGCTGAAATTCGGGACAGGGGGTACTACGAGCAGTACTTC.

This clonotype was counted only a few times. The chain links TRBV5-5 to TRBJ2-1; 12 bases agree with TRBD1. The germline V gene has CDR1 SGHKS and CDR2 YYEKEE (reference sequence). The ends lost 2 bases at V and 3 bases at J; junction bases unmatched: 6. The CDR3 is 17 residues long. The CDR3 sequence: CASSFDGTGGNYNEQFF. CDR3 bases: TGTGCCAGCAGCTTCGATGGGACAGGGGGCAACTACAATGAGCAGTTCTTC.

This clonotype showed up just a few times. The rearrangement links TRBV28 to TRBJ2-1; TRBD1 agrees at 9 bases. Germline V CDR1 and CDR2: MDHEN, SYDVKM. The CDR3 length is 14 residues. The trim removed 4 bases at V and 9 bases at J, leaving 7 bases unmatched. CDR3 in DNA: TGTGCCAGCAGTTCGCCGGGACAGGGCGGTGAGCAGTTCTTC. Amino acid sequence: CASSSPGQGGEQFF. Variable domain in full (rest from reference TRBV28 and TRBJ2-1): DVKVTQSSRYLVKRTGEKVFLECVQDMDHENMFWYRQDPGLGLRLIYFSYDVKMKEKGDIPEGYSVSREKKERFSLILESASTNQTSMYLCASSSPGQGGEQFFGPGTRLTVL.

The chain is built from TRBV29-1 and TRBJ1-5; no clear D gene. V gave up 4 bases and J gave up 3 bases, with 7 bases separating them. The CDR3 has 12 residues. In germline, CDR1 is SQVTM, CDR2 ANQGSEA. CDR3 protein: CSVAGDNQPQHF. The CDR3 DNA sequence: TGCAGCGTTGCCGGGGACAATCAGCCCCAGCATTTT. Based on the CDR3 plus reference TRBV29-1 and TRBJ1-5, the full variable domain is SAVISQKPSRDICQRGTSLTIQCQVDSQVTMMFWYRQQPGQSLTLIATANQGSEATYESGFVIDKFPISRPNLTFSTLTVSNMSPEDSSIYLCSVAGDNQPQHFGDGTRLSIL.

This clonotype was observed many times. V is TRBV3-1 and J is TRBJ2-7; 9 nucleotides match TRBD2. The length of the CDR3 is 13 residues. The germline CDR1 and CDR2 sequences are LGHDT and YNNKEL (reference sequence). J was trimmed by 4 bases and V by 7 bases; bases with no gene match: 5. The CDR3 sequence is CASTHSGGYEQYF. The CDR3, as DNA: TGTGCCAGCACCCATAGCGGGGGTTACGAGCAGTACTTC.

The table lists this clonotype with many counts. The J gene is TRBJ2-1, the V gene TRBV24-1; D gene unclear. Trimming stripped 0 bases from V and 1 base from J, with 15 bases between. The CDR3 sequence is 18 residues long. Germline lookup yields CDR1 KGHDR and CDR2 SFDVKD. The CDR3 here is CATSDLPGQDGSYNEQFF. CDR3 bases: TGTGCCACCAGTGATTTGCCGGGCCAGGACGGGTCCTACAATGAGCAGTTCTTC.

This clonotype was seen only a few times. This sequence joins TRBV9 and TRBJ1-6; the match to TRBD1 covers 7 bases. Losses at the gene ends were 0 bases for V and 6 bases for J; bases not matched to a gene: 3. This CDR3 region has 15 residues. Germline V CDR1 and CDR2: SGDLS, YYNGEE. Here the CDR3 reads CASSVEGTANSPLHF. The CDR3 bases are TGTGCCAGCAGCGTAGAAGGGACAGCTAATTCACCCCTCCACTTT.

This clonotype was counted a few times. The chain couples TRBV15 to TRBJ2-3, with D unresolved. Trimming left V 1 base short and J 0 bases short, with 8 bases between. The CDR3 totals 15 residues. Germline V lookup: CDR1 LNHNV, CDR2 YYDKDF (reference sequence). CDR3 region: CATSRAGYSTDTQYF. The CDR3 region has the DNA TGTGCCACCAGCAGAGCCGGTTACAGCACAGATACGCAGTATTTT.

CDR3 in DNA: TGTGCCACCGGTCCATCTGGAAACACCATATATTTT. Translation: CATGPSGNTIYF. V gene TRBV7-9 combines with J gene TRBJ1-3; D uncertain. Looked up from germline, CDR1 is SEHNR and CDR2 is FQNEAQ (reference sequence). Trimming stripped 10 bases from V and 1 base from J, with 8 bases between. This CDR3 comprises 12 residues.

This clonotype was seen only a few times. V gene TRBV24-1 combines with J gene TRBJ2-7; unclear D gene. Trimming pared 8 bases from V and 0 bases from J, leaving 13 bases between. This CDR3 is built from 14 residues. Germline V gene data show CDR1 as KGHDR and CDR2 as SFDVKD. The CDR3 is CATNMAESSYEQYF. The CDR3 nucleotides are TGTGCCACCAATATGGCGGAGAGCTCCTACGAGCAGTACTTC.

Many counts were recorded for this clonotype. This chain uses TRBV7-8 with TRBJ2-7; 12 bases are a match to TRBD2. The germline CDR1 and CDR2 sequences are SGHVS and FQNEAQ. This CDR3 is 16 amino acids long. J was trimmed by 2 bases and V by 4 bases; bases with no gene match: 6. The DNA for the CDR3 is TGTGCCAGCAGCTCAGGACTAGCGGGGACCGCCTACGAGCAGTACTTC. This codes for CASSSGLAGTAYEQYF.

Here the CDR3 reads CSALWTADEQYF. The CDR3 region has the DNA TGCAGTGCTCTATGGACTGCGGACGAGCAGTACTTC. The J gene is TRBJ2-7, the V gene TRBV20-1; D may be TRBD2 (5 bases). V was cut by 5 bases and J by 5 bases, with 13 bases left in between. The CDR3 has 12 amino acids. Per the germline V gene, CDR1 is DFQATT and CDR2 is SNEGSKA (reference sequence).

The chain carries TRBV20-1 and TRBJ1-1; 10 bases fit TRBD1. The CDR3 is made up of 17 amino acids. In germline, CDR1 is DFQATT, CDR2 SNEGSKA (reference sequence). With V trimmed by 6 bases and J by 1 base, 14 bases remained unmatched. CDR3 nucleotide sequence: TGCAGTGCAATTTCGGGGACAGGGGTTTTATCGAACACTGAAGCTTTCTTT. Residues: CSAISGTGVLSNTEAFF.

This clonotype was seen a few times. Here the CDR3 reads CASSYRDRARTDTQYF. The CDR3 DNA is TGTGCCAGCAGTTACAGGGACAGGGCCCGGACAGATACGCAGTATTTT. The V gene is TRBV6-5, the J gene TRBJ2-3; 9 bases agree with TRBD1. The CDR3 loop spans 16 amino acids. Germline V gene sequence: CDR1 MNHEY, CDR2 SVGAGI. The V and J ends lost 2 bases and 3 bases, in that order; junction bases with no gene match: 6.

This clonotype has just one count. One base away lies a much larger clone, so this may be a sequencing read error. This CDR3 is missing its conserved last phenylalanine or tryptophan, likely due to a read error. The V and J genes are TRBV5-6 and TRBJ2-7; TRBD2 aligns across 11 bases. The germline gives CDR1 SGHDT, CDR2 YYEEEE. V was clipped by 4 bases and J by 4 bases; unmatched bases: 4. CDR3 length: 14 amino acids. CDR3 nucleotides: TGTGCCAGCAGCGTAACTAGCGGGAGTTACGAGCAGTACTCC. Protein sequence: CASSVTSGSYEQYS.

This clonotype was recorded at least ten times. The V gene is TRBV6-5, the J gene TRBJ1-1; D gene uncertain. This CDR3 comprises 13 residues. Germline V gene sequence: CDR1 MNHEY, CDR2 SVGAGI. Trimming left V 4 bases short and J 5 bases short, with 11 bases between. This chain's CDR3 is CASSSEGLTEAFF. DNA of the CDR3: TGTGCCAGCAGTTCTGAGGGATTAACTGAAGCTTTCTTT.